This record looks at one T cell receptor (beta chain) sequence and its context. Its antigen is not known. The data were obtained in a study of PD-1 blockade in classical Hodgkin lymphoma. About the study: A 3 mg/kg intravenous dose of nivolumab was received by patients every 2 weeks.

Germline lookup yields CDR1 ENHRY and CDR2 SYGVKD. The trim removed 3 bases at V and 1 base at J, leaving 17 bases unmatched. This CDR3 is 20 amino acids long. Broader study findings: Complete responders showed a baseline diversity that resembled the diversity of newly diagnosed patients. It was reported that newly diagnosed patients had less baseline TCR diversity than healthy donors.

The time point denotes: cycle 4 day 1 (C4D1), after more than five weeks of nivolumab. Every patient experienced relapse after autologous stem cell transplantation, and brentuximab vedotin exposure varied. Negative magnetic selection isolated CD4+ T cells from thawed PBMCs. Produced via immunoSEQ multiplex PCR; TCRdb's table is partial and in-frame only. The sample carries around 25,000 clones, 85% recorded once. Here the sequenced sample was CD4+ T cells from blood, taken before the fourth cycle of nivolumab. The chain links TRBV10-3 to TRBJ2-1, with 8 bases lining up with TRBD2. The receptor comes from a human donor with classical Hodgkin lymphoma. DNA for the CDR3: TGTGCCATCAGTGAAGGGTCGGAGCGGGGGTTTTCCACATCCTACAATGAGCAGTTCTTC. This encodes CAISEGSERGFSTSYNEQFF.